Shown below are 24 T cell receptor beta chains from a single sample sequenced in a study of cytotoxic CD8 clonotypes in ibrutinib-treated CLL. Generated by immunoSEQ multiplex PCR, the TCRdb table keeps only in-frame clones and is missing some. The sample holds around 310,000 clones, roughly 79% seen once. Sequencing was performed on PBMCs, taken before ibrutinib treatment. Source of these receptors: a human donor with chronic lymphocytic leukemia.

The chain employs TRBV2 and TRBJ2-1, with D perhaps being TRBD1 or TRBD2 (5 bases each). This CDR3 region has 13 residues. V lost 7 bases to trimming and J lost 6 bases, with 13 bases between them. Germline V CDR1 and CDR2: SNHLY, FYNNEI. The CDR3 DNA is TGTGCCAGCACCCCGGGGCTTAGCAATGAGCAGTTCTTC. Residues: CASTPGLSNEQFF.

The chain joins TRBV7-3 to TRBJ2-1, with 11 bases that match TRBD2. Germline V gene data show CDR1 as SGHTA and CDR2 as FQGTGA. CDR3 size: 15 residues. V was clipped by 2 bases and J by 3 bases; unmatched bases: 0. CDR3: CASSLGTSGYNEQFF. The DNA of the CDR3 is TGTGCCAGCAGCTTAGGGACTAGCGGCTACAATGAGCAGTTCTTC.

This chain joins TRBV7-3 and TRBJ2-6, with 8 bases aligning to TRBD1. Trimming at V came to 4 bases and at J to 3 bases, leaving 2 bases not matched to a gene. The CDR3 extends over 15 amino acids. Germline CDR1 SGHTA, CDR2 FQGTGA. The CDR3 spells CASSSGGFGANVLTF. CDR3 DNA sequence: TGTGCCAGCAGCTCAGGGGGCTTTGGGGCCAACGTCCTGACTTTC.

With respect to this clone: Compared with germline, one end of the junction differs, possibly owing to a read error. This chain connects TRBV6-5 to TRBJ2-7; 10 bases agree with TRBD1. There are 14 residues in the CDR3. Germline V gene data show CDR1 as MNHEY and CDR2 as SVGAGI. In nucleotides, the CDR3 is TGTGCCAGCAGGTGGGTAACCGGGACAGGGGTCGGGAACTTC. It codes for CASRWVTGTGVGNF.

The chain recombines TRBV14 with TRBJ1-2, with D perhaps TRBD1 (5 bases). With 5 bases removed from V and 2 bases from J, the gap between germline ends came to 12 bases. This CDR3 has 14 amino acids. Germline V gives CDR1 SGHDN, CDR2 FVKESK. The CDR3 spells CASSAGRGNYGYTF. The CDR3 DNA is TGTGCCAGCAGCGCAGGGCGAGGGAACTATGGCTACACCTTC.

This chain links TRBV4-2 with TRBJ1-3, with D hard to call. The ends were cut back, 4 bases at V and 0 bases at J, with 10 bases in the middle. Germline V gene sequence: CDR1 LGHNA, CDR2 YNFKEQ. The CDR3 loop spans 15 amino acids. DNA of the CDR3: TGTGCCAGCAGCCGAATCGAAGACTCTGGAAACACCATATATTTT. Protein product: CASSRIEDSGNTIYF.

The CDR3 DNA reads TGTGCCAGCTCACCAACTCTAGCGGGAGCGGAGACCCAGTACTTC. This gives the protein CASSPTLAGAETQYF. The chain recombines TRBV18 with TRBJ2-5; 10 bases map to TRBD2. This CDR3 comprises 15 residues. The V gene's germline CDR1 is KGHSH and CDR2 LQKENI. V was pared by 2 bases and J by 5 bases, with 5 bases of the junction left unmatched.

The V gene is TRBV10-2, the J gene TRBJ1-2, with D possibly matching TRBD1 (6 bases). V lost 0 bases to trimming and J lost 4 bases, with 9 bases between them. Germline CDR1 reads WSHSY; CDR2 reads SAAADI. This CDR3 is built from 14 residues. CDR3 coding DNA: TGCGCCAGCAGTGAGTCAAGGGGGGCCTATGGCTACACCTTC. Its translation: CASSESRGAYGYTF.

This chain connects TRBV27 to TRBJ2-5; 8 nucleotides align to TRBD2. The germline CDR1 and CDR2 sequences are MNHEY and SMNVEV (reference sequence). V lost 1 base, J lost 2 bases, and 3 bases stayed unmatched. This CDR3 region has 15 residues. CDR3 region: CASSLLSGGQETQYF. The CDR3 DNA is TGTGCCAGCAGTTTATTGTCGGGAGGGCAAGAGACCCAGTACTTC.

The chain combines TRBV28 with TRBJ2-7; TRBD2 is a possible D gene (7 bases). Trimming removed 3 bases at V and 0 bases at J, with 12 bases between. The CDR3 has 15 amino acids. CDR1 and CDR2 from the germline V gene are MDHEN and SYDVKM. The CDR3 sequence is CASSFGGAFSYEQYF. The CDR3 coding sequence is TGTGCCAGCAGTTTTGGGGGGGCTTTCTCCTACGAGCAGTACTTC.

Ten or more counts support this clone. J is TRBJ2-2 and V is TRBV9, with 7 nucleotides matching TRBD2. The CDR3 covers 15 residues. V shed 2 bases and J 3 bases; nucleotides not matched to a gene: 4. The germline V gene has CDR1 SGDLS and CDR2 YYNGEE. DNA of the CDR3: TGTGCCAGCAGCGTTACGGGAGGTTACACCGGGGAGCTGTTTTTT. Translating gives CASSVTGGYTGELFF. The complete variable domain, with remaining parts taken from reference TRBV9 and TRBJ2-2, reads DSGVTQTPKHLITATGQRVTLRCSPRSGDLSVYWYQQSLDQGLQFLIQYYNGEERAKGNILERFSAQQFPDLHSELNLSSLELGDSALYFCASSVTGGYTGELFFGEGSRLTVL.

J is TRBJ1-2 and V is TRBV5-4; D is perhaps TRBD1 (6 bases). The V gene's germline CDR1 is SGHNT and CDR2 YYREEE (reference sequence). The CDR3 is 15 amino acids. V lost 5 bases and J lost 0, with 14 bases in between. CDR3 DNA sequence: TGTGCCAGCAGACCGACAGGTGAAGCTAACTATGGCTACACCTTC. It is translated as CASRPTGEANYGYTF.

The gene calls are TRBV7-6 and TRBJ2-2; 15 positions agree with TRBD2. CDR3 length equals 19 residues. The germline V gene encodes CDR1 SGHVS and CDR2 FNYEAQ. With 5 bases clipped from V and 3 bases from J, the junction kept 10 bases outside the gene matches. Here the CDR3 DNA reads TGTGCCAGCAGCCTAACGGGACTAGCGGGAGGAACGTACACCGGGGAGCTGTTTTTT. Its translation is CASSLTGLAGGTYTGELFF.

The V and J genes are TRBV4-3 and TRBJ2-7, with a tentative D call TRBD1 (5 bases). The germline V gene encodes CDR1 LGHNA and CDR2 YSLEER. The CDR3 sequence is 18 residues long. Trimming took 0 bases from V and 2 from J, leaving 20 bases between them. CDR3 DNA: TGCGCCAGCAGCCAAGAGAGCCTCGCGACCCTAGGGGCCTACGAGCAGTACTTC. It is translated as CASSQESLATLGAYEQYF.

The sample holds one count of this clone. This chain uses TRBV6-5 with TRBJ2-7; TRBD2 might be the D (6 bases). There are 16 residues in the CDR3. The V end was cut by 2 bases, the J end by 3 bases, with 17 bases between. CDR1 is MNHEY, CDR2 SVGAGI, per germline. The CDR3 sequence is CASSYTGHSAGYEQYF. In nucleotides, the CDR3 is TGTGCCAGCAGTTACACTGGACACTCAGCGGGCTACGAGCAGTACTTC.

This clone appeared a few times. The chain is built from TRBV2 and TRBJ1-2, with 8 bases identical to TRBD1. V lost 7 bases to trimming and J lost 3 bases; unmatched junction nucleotides: 4. The CDR3 is made up of 13 amino acids. Germline V CDR1 and CDR2: SNHLY, FYNNEI. The CDR3 sequence is CASKGQGDYGYTF. CDR3 bases: TGTGCCAGCAAAGGACAGGGTGACTATGGCTACACCTTC. The variable domain in full, completed from reference TRBV2 and TRBJ1-2, reads EPEVTQTPSHQVTQMGQEVILRCVPISNHLYFYWYRQILGQKVEFLVSFYNNEISEKSEIFDDQFSVERPDGSNFTLKIRSTKLEDSAMYFCASKGQGDYGYTFGSGTRLTVV.

The count of this clone is one. The rearrangement joins TRBV7-6 to TRBJ2-5, with 9 bases fitting TRBD2. V shed 5 bases, J shed 3 bases, and the junction held 7 bases outside the gene matches. This CDR3 has 15 amino acids. CDR1 is SGHVS, CDR2 FNYEAQ, per germline. The CDR3 DNA is TGTGCCAGCAGCCCAGGGGGACTAGCTGAAGAGACCCAGTACTTC. Its translation: CASSPGGLAEETQYF.

The rearrangement uses TRBV7-2 and TRBJ2-7; no firm D call. V was cut by 1 base and J by 3 bases, with 13 bases left in between. Germline lookup yields CDR1 SGHTA and CDR2 FQGNSA. There are 15 residues in the CDR3. CDR3 coding DNA: TGTGCCAGCAGCTTAGTACCTAGAAATAACTACGAGCAGTACTTC. Encoded protein: CASSLVPRNNYEQYF.

The CDR3 loop is CASSLVVAGVNTDTQYF. The CDR3 nucleotides are TGTGCCAGCAGCTTGGTGGTAGCGGGAGTAAACACAGATACGCAGTATTTT. This rearrangement joins TRBV5-6 to TRBJ2-3; the match to TRBD2 covers 9 bases. The ends lost 0 bases at V and 2 bases at J; junction bases unmatched: 7. The V gene's germline CDR1 is SGHDT and CDR2 YYEEEE. The CDR3 length is 17 residues.

The chain couples TRBV4-2 to TRBJ2-7, with 7 bases lining up with TRBD2. The V gene end was trimmed by 4 bases and the J gene end by 4 bases; junction bases not matched to a gene: 16. From germline, CDR1 is LGHNA and CDR2 YNFKEQ. The CDR3 runs 17 residues. The CDR3 bases are TGTGCCAGCAGCCTACAAGTGGGCCCGACTAGCCCATACGAGCAGTACTTC. Translating gives CASSLQVGPTSPYEQYF.

This clone was counted once. This chain connects TRBV5-1 to TRBJ1-1; D might be TRBD1 (6 bases). Trimming removed 2 bases from V and 1 base from J, with 12 bases in between. The length of the CDR3 is 15 residues. Germline lookup yields CDR1 SGHRS and CDR2 YFSETQ. For the CDR3, the DNA is TGCGCCAGCAGCTTTGGGGGCGTGGGGAACACTGAAGCTTTCTTT. Protein sequence: CASSFGGVGNTEAFF.

The V call is TRBV6-1, the J call TRBJ1-2; D perhaps matches TRBD1 (5 bases). Trimming took 7 bases from V and 4 from J, leaving 16 bases between them. This CDR3 contains 14 residues. Germline CDR1 reads MNHNS; CDR2 reads SASEGT. Here the CDR3 reads CASMPGRGVYGYTF. The CDR3 DNA reads as TGTGCCAGCATGCCAGGTCGAGGGGTCTATGGCTACACCTTC.

The V gene is TRBV6-4, the J gene TRBJ2-1; TRBD2 matches at 9 bases. The germline V gene encodes CDR1 MRHNA and CDR2 SNTAGT. V lost 7 bases and J lost 6; bases outside the gene matches: 13. This CDR3 contains 16 residues. As DNA, the CDR3 is TGTGCCAGCATCAACCGGAGGCGGGAGGGCCTCAATGAGCAGTTCTTC. This gives the protein CASINRRREGLNEQFF.

The rearrangement joins TRBV7-9 to TRBJ2-7; 7 nucleotides match TRBD1. Losses at the gene ends were 5 bases for V and 2 bases for J; bases not matched to a gene: 3. The CDR3 is 13 amino acids. Looked up from germline, CDR1 is SEHNR and CDR2 is FQNEAQ (reference sequence). CDR3 region: CASSLQGPYEQYF. Here the CDR3 DNA reads TGTGCCAGCAGCCTACAGGGGCCCTACGAGCAGTACTTC.